This TCR beta chain was recovered during a study of cytomegalovirus exposure and HLA in healthy donors. Points from the study as a whole: Most of the TCR beta V segments (in an earlier analysis) were productive either about 87% or about 30% of the time. Follow-up analysis found HLA locus-dependent TCR association rates, highest for DRB1 and lowest for HLA-C.

Concerning this clone itself: What it recognizes is unknown.

Use of 60 Vbeta and 13 Jbeta primers characterized the PCR. Sequencing was performed with immunoSEQ multiplex PCR; in TCRdb, only in-frame clones are kept and a portion is missing. The data contain about 190,000 clones, roughly 77% of them singletons. Germline V gene lookup returns CDR1 SEHNR and CDR2 FQNEAQ (reference sequence). CDR3 length equals 15 residues. The V end was cut by 3 bases, the J end by 0 bases, with 10 bases between. The J gene is TRBJ2-3, the V gene TRBV7-9; D gene uncertain. Sequenced input: PBMCs. The sequence was obtained from a man under 40 in good health and CMV-seropositive. The CDR3 loop reads CASSFWSGSTDTQYF. The CDR3, as DNA: TGTGCCAGCAGCTTCTGGTCAGGTAGCACAGATACGCAGTATTTT.